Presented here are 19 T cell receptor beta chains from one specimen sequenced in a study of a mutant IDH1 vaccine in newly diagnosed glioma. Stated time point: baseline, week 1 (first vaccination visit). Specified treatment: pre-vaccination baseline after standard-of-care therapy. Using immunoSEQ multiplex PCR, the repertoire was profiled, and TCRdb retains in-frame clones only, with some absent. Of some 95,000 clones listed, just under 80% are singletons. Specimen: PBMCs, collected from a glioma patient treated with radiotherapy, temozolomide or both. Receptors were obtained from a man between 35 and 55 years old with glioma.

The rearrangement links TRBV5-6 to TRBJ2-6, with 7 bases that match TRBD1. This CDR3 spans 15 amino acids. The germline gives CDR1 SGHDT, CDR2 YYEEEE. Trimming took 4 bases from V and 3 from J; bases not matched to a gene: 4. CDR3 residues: CASSPRTGGANVLTF. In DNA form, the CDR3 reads TGTGCCAGCAGCCCCCGGACAGGTGGGGCCAACGTCCTGACTTTC.

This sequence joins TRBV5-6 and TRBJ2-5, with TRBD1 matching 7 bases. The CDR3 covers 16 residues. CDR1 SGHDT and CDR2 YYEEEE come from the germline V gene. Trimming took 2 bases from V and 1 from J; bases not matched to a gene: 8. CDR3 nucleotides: TGTGCCAGCAGCTTAACTTTCAGGGGGACCCAAGAGACCCAGTACTTC. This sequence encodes CASSLTFRGTQETQYF. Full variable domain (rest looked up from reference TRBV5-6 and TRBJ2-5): DAGVTQSPTHLIKTRGQQVTLRCSPKSGHDTVSWYQQALGQGPQFIFQYYEEEERQRGNFPDRFSGHQFPNYSSELNVNALLLGDSALYLCASSLTFRGTQETQYFGPGTRLLVL.

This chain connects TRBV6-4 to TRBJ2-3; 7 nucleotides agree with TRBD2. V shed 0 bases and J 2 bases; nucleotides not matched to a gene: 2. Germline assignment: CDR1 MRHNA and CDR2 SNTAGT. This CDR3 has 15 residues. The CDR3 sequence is CASSDSAGDTDTQYF. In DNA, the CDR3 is TGTGCCAGCAGTGACTCTGCGGGGGACACAGATACGCAGTATTTT.

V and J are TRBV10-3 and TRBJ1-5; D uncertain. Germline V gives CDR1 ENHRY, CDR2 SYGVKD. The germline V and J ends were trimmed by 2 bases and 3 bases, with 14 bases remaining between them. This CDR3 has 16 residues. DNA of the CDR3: TGTGCCATCAGTGAGGTATGGGTTGGAAACAATCAGCCCCAGCATTTT. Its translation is CAISEVWVGNNQPQHF.

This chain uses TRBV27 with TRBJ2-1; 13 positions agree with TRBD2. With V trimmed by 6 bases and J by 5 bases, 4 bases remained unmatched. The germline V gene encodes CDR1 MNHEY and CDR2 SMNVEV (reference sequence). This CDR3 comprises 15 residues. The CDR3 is CASRGLAGVHNEQFF. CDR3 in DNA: TGTGCCAGCAGAGGACTAGCGGGAGTCCACAATGAGCAGTTCTTC.

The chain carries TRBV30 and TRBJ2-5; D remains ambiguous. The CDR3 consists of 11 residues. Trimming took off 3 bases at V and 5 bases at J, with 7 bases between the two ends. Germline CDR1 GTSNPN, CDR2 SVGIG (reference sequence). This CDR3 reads CAWRGQETQYF. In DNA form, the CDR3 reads TGTGCCTGGAGAGGGCAGGAGACCCAGTACTTC.

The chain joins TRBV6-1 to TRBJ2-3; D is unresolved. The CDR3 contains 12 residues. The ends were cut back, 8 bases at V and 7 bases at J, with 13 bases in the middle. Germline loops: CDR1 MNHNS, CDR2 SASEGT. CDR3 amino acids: CASQPDLNTQYF. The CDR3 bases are TGTGCCAGCCAACCCGACTTAAATACGCAGTATTTT.

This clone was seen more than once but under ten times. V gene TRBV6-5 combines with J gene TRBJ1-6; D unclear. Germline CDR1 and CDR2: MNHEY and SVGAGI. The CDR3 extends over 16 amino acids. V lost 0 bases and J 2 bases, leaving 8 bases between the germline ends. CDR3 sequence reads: CASSYSPPPYNSPLHF. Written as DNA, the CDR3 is TGTGCCAGCAGTTACTCCCCCCCTCCCTATAATTCACCCCTCCACTTT.

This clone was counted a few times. CDR3 loop: CASSIAGGNQPQHF. In nucleotides, the CDR3 is TGTGCCAGTAGTATAGCAGGTGGCAATCAGCCCCAGCATTTT. The chain has TRBV19 and TRBJ1-5; D gene ambiguous. The germline gives CDR1 LNHDA, CDR2 SQIVND (reference sequence). This CDR3 is built from 14 residues. Trimming pared 1 base from V and 2 bases from J, leaving 6 bases between.

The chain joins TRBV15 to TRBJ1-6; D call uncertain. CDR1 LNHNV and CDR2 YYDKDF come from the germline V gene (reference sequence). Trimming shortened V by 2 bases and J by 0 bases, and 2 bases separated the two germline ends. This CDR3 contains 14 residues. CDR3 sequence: CATSRNSYNSPLHF. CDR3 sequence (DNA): TGTGCCACCAGCAGAAACTCCTATAATTCACCCCTCCACTTT. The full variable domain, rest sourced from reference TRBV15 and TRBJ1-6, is DAMVIQNPRYQVTQFGKPVTLSCSQTLNHNVMYWYQQKSSQAPKLLFHYYDKDFNNEADTPDNFQSRRPNTSFCFLDIRSPGLGDTAMYLCATSRNSYNSPLHFGNGTRLTVT.

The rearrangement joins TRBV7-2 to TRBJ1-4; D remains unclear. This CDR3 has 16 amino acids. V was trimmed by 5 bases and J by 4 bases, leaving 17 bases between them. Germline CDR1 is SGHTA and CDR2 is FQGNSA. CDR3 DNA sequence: TGTGCCAGCAGCCCAGATGTGGGTCCGGGTAATGAAAAACTGTTTTTT. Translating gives CASSPDVGPGNEKLFF. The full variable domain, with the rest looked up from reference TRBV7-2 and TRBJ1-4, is GAGVSQSPSNKVTEKGKDVELRCDPISGHTALYWYRQSLGQGLEFLIYFQGNSAPDKSGLPSDRFSAERTGGSVSTLTIQRTQQEDSAVYLCASSPDVGPGNEKLFFGSGTQLSVL.

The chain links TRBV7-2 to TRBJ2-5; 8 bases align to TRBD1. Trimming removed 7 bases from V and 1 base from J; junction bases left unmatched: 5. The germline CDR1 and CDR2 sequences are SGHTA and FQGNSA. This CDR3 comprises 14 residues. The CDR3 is CASIRDRGQETQYF. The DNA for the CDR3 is TGTGCCAGCATACGAGACAGGGGCCAAGAGACCCAGTACTTC.

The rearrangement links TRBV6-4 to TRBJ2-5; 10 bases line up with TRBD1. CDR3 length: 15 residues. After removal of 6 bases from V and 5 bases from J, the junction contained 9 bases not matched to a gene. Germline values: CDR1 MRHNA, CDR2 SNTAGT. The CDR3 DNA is TGTGCCAGCAGCGTGGGACAGGGGCCCGGGGAGACCCAGTACTTC. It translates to CASSVGQGPGETQYF.

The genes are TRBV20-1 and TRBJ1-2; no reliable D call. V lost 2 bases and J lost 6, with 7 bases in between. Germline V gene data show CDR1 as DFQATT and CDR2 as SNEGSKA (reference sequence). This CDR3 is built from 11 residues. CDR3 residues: CSARSGNGYTF. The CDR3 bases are TGCAGTGCTAGAAGCGGGAATGGCTACACCTTC.

For the CDR3, the DNA is TGTGCCAGCAGTTACTCATTTGGATCTGGAAACACCATATATTTT. It is translated as CASSYSFGSGNTIYF. The V and J genes are TRBV6-5 and TRBJ1-3, with no clear D. Germline V gene sequence: CDR1 MNHEY, CDR2 SVGAGI. The CDR3 contains 15 residues. V shed 0 bases and J shed 1 base, with 7 bases lying between them.

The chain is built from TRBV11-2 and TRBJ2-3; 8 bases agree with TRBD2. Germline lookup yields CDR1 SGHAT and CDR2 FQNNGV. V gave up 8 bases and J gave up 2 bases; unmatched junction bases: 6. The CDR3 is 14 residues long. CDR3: CASSWTSSTDTQYF. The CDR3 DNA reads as TGTGCCAGCTCATGGACTAGCTCCACAGATACGCAGTATTTT.

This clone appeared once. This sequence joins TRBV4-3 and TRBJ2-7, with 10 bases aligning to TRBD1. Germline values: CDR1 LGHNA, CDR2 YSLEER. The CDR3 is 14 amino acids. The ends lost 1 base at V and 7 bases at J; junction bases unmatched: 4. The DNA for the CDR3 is TGCGCCAGCAGCCAAGGGGACAGGGGCGTGGAGCAGTACTTC. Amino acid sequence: CASSQGDRGVEQYF.

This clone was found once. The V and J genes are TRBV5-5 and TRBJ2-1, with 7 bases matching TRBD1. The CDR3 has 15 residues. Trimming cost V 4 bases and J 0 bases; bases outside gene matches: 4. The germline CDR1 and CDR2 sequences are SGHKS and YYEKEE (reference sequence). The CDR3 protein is CASSPRGSSYNEQFF. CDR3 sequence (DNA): TGTGCCAGCAGCCCCAGGGGGAGCTCCTACAATGAGCAGTTCTTC.

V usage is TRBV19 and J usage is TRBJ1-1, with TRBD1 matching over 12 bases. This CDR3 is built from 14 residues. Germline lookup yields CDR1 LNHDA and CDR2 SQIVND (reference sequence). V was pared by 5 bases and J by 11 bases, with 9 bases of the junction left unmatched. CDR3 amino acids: CASSPGTGGSSAFF. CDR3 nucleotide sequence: TGTGCCAGTAGTCCCGGGACAGGGGGCTCCAGCGCTTTCTTT.